A selection of T cell receptor beta chains follows, all from one sample in a study of T cell responses to AZD1222 COVID-19 vaccine. Using immunoSEQ multiplex PCR, the repertoire was profiled, and TCRdb retains in-frame clones only, with some absent. The sample includes around 83,000 clones, more than 75% of them seen just once. The specimen was peripheral blood, collected on day 0 of AZD1222 vaccination. The receptor set was obtained from an adult in good health. CDR3s include the opening cysteine and the closing phenylalanine or tryptophan. A D gene is named only where the DNA matches it firmly. Size values are once, few and many counts, or a class for expanded clones, and some rows have none.

clone_size j_call d_call v_call cdr3_nt cdr3_aa
- TRBJ1-3 - TRBV19 TGTGCCAGTAGTACGTCCCGGACAAGCTCTGGAAACACCATATATTTT CASSTSRTSSGNTIYF
- TRBJ1-6 - TRBV4-1 TGCGCCAGCAGCCCAGGTCCGGGGAATTCACCCCTCCACTTT CASSPGPGNSPLHF
- TRBJ2-3 TRBD1 TRBV7-2 TGTGCCAGCAGCACAACAGGGGGAAATACGCAGTATTTT CASSTTGGNTQYF
- TRBJ1-2 - TRBV6-5 TGTGCCAGCAGTTCGGTCTTGAGTGGCTACACCTTC CASSSVLSGYTF
- TRBJ1-6 TRBD1 TRBV7-9 TGTGCCAGCAGCCCGAACCCCGGGACAGGATATTCACCCCTCCACTTT CASSPNPGTGYSPLHF
- TRBJ2-1 TRBD1 TRBV19 TGTGCCAGTAGGCAGGGGGCTGGAACTTACAATGAGCAGTTCTTC CASRQGAGTYNEQFF
- TRBJ2-2 - TRBV18 TGTGCCAGCTCACCTCGACAGTCGAACACCGGGGAGCTGTTTTTT CASSPRQSNTGELFF
- TRBJ1-1 - TRBV6-5 TGTGCCAGCAAGGAAGGGTATGAAGCTTTCTTT CASKEGYEAFF
- TRBJ2-1 TRBD2 TRBV9 TGTGCCAGCAGCGTAGTTATGGAGGCGGGAGGCCTCGTCAATGAGCAGTTCTTC CASSVVMEAGGLVNEQFF
- TRBJ2-7 TRBD2 TRBV7-2 TGTGCCAGCAGCTTAGATCGGACTAGCGGCCTCTACGAGCAGTACTTC CASSLDRTSGLYEQYF
- TRBJ2-7 - TRBV6-5 TGTGCCAGTCCAACCCCATGGTCTTCCGAGCAGTACTTC CASPTPWSSEQYF
- TRBJ2-7 TRBD1 TRBV28 TGTGCCAGCAGTCCACTGGACAGGATCTCCTACGAGCAGTACTTC CASSPLDRISYEQYF
- TRBJ1-3 TRBD1 TRBV19 TGTGCCAGTAGTATATGGAGGGGGCCAGCTGGAAACACCATATATTTT CASSIWRGPAGNTIYF
few TRBJ1-2 - TRBV5-1 TGCGCCAGCAGCTTGGGGGAAACCGGGACAACGGGCTACACCTTC CASSLGETGTTGYTF
- TRBJ2-1 - TRBV10-3 TGTGCCATCAGTGAGGGGGCTAGCAGGAATGAGCAGTTCTTC CAISEGASRNEQFF
- TRBJ2-1 - TRBV10-1 TGCGCCAGCACCCTAACCGCGCACGGGCAGTTCTTC CASTLTAHGQFF
- TRBJ1-2 TRBD1 TRBV27 TGTGCCAGCAGTTTCGCGACAGGGTTTGGCTACACCTTC CASSFATGFGYTF
- TRBJ2-1 TRBD2 TRBV12-3/TRBV12-4 TGTGCCATAGGGACTAGCGGGGGCTTATTTCCGTTCTTC CAIGTSGGLFPFF
few TRBJ1-2 - TRBV6-5 TGTGCCAGCAGTCTGCGACAGGCGAATGGCTACACCTTC CASSLRQANGYTF
- TRBJ1-5 TRBD1 TRBV5-6 TGTGCCAGCAGCGCCGGACAGGGGTATCTTGGGCCCCAGCATTTT CASSAGQGYLGPQHF
- TRBJ1-2 - TRBV19 TGTGCCAGTAGTACCTCAGGGTTCCCGACCTATGGCTACACCTTC CASSTSGFPTYGYTF
- TRBJ2-1 - TRBV18 TGTGCCAGCTCACCACCGGCCTTAGATGAGCAGTTCTTC CASSPPALDEQFF
- TRBJ1-1 - TRBV7-3 TGTGCCAGCAGCTCCCAGGTAGACACTGAAGCTTTCTTT CASSSQVDTEAFF
- TRBJ1-6 - TRBV20-1 TGCAGTGCTAGTCGGAGCTCCTATAATTCACCCCTCCACTTT CSASRSSYNSPLHF
- TRBJ1-2 TRBD1 TRBV4-1 TGCGCCAGCAGCCAGCCAAACTCTAAGGGGGCCTCGTATGGCTACACCTTC CASSQPNSKGASYGYTF
- TRBJ2-1 TRBD2 TRBV14 TGTGCCAGCAGCCGCGGGACTAGCGGGGTCTCCTACAATGAGCAGTTCTTC CASSRGTSGVSYNEQFF
- TRBJ2-3 - TRBV5-1 TGCGCCAGCAGCTTAGGACAGGGAGGGGATACGCAGTATTTT CASSLGQGGDTQYF
- TRBJ2-3 TRBD2 TRBV6-4 TGTGCCAGCAGTGAACGTAGCGGGGGAAGCACAGATACGCAGTATTTT CASSERSGGSTDTQYF
- TRBJ2-1 TRBD2 TRBV6-5 TGTGCCAGCAGTTATGGCGGGAGGGAGGGAAATGAGCAGTTCTTC CASSYGGREGNEQFF
- TRBJ1-6 - TRBV18 TGTGCCAGCTCAGGGAGGGCCACAGACTCCTATAATTCACCCCTCCACTTT CASSGRATDSYNSPLHF
- TRBJ2-1 - TRBV5-4 TGTGCCAGCAGCTTGTTGGGAATGCAATACAATGAGCAGTTCTTC CASSLLGMQYNEQFF
- TRBJ1-2 - TRBV19 TGTGCCAGTAGTCCAAGGACAGACCAAGGTGGCTACACCTTC CASSPRTDQGGYTF
- TRBJ2-1 TRBD2 TRBV7-6 TGTGCCAGCAGCTTAACGGCTAGCGGGGATGATGAGCAGTTCTTC CASSLTASGDDEQFF
- TRBJ1-1 - TRBV5-1 TGCGCCAGCAGCTTGGACGGGGCCTCGAACACTGAAGCTTTCTTT CASSLDGASNTEAFF
- TRBJ2-7 - TRBV6-2/TRBV6-3 TGTGCCAGCAGTTACTCGGGACACCTCTACGAGCAGTACTTC CASSYSGHLYEQYF
- TRBJ2-3 - TRBV4-3 TGCGCCAGCAGCCCCAGGCTAGCACCGGGAGATACGCAGTATTTT CASSPRLAPGDTQYF
- TRBJ1-6 - TRBV5-1 TGCGCCAGCAGCTTGGGCGGGGGCCGTGGGAATTCACCCCTCCACTTT CASSLGGGRGNSPLHF
- TRBJ1-2 - TRBV2 TGTGCCAGCAGCCCGGGGAGGAGGGAAGGCTACACCTTC CASSPGRREGYTF
few TRBJ1-5 - TRBV27 TGTGCCAGCAGGAAAGGGATTATTAGCAATCAGCCCCAGCATTTT CASRKGIISNQPQHF
- TRBJ2-5 TRBD2 TRBV11-2 TGTGCCAGCAGCACCGGACTAGCGGGGTCTCTCCAAGAGACCCAGTACTTC CASSTGLAGSLQETQYF
- TRBJ2-3 TRBD2 TRBV3-1/TRBV3-2 TGTGCCAGCAGCCAAGTTCCCCCGCGGGAGGATTTCGGTACGCAGTATTTT CASSQVPPREDFGTQYF
- TRBJ2-7 - TRBV7-9 TGTGCCAGCAGCTTACAGTCCTACGAGCAGTACTTC CASSLQSYEQYF
- TRBJ1-5 - TRBV6-6 TGTGCCAGCAGCCTACCTCCAGGGGATAGGCAGCCCCAGCATTTT CASSLPPGDRQPQHF
- TRBJ1-2 - TRBV7-3 TGTGCCAGCAGCTTAGACCCCTCGTCCTATGGCTACACCTTC CASSLDPSSYGYTF
- TRBJ2-2 TRBD2 TRBV7-2 TGTGCCAGCAGCTTAGGGCTAGCGGGAATTAGCGGGGAGCTGTTTTTT CASSLGLAGISGELFF
- TRBJ2-5 TRBD2 TRBV19 TGTGCCAGTAGTTACGGCGGGGGGGGACAAGAGACCCAGTACTTC CASSYGGGGQETQYF
- TRBJ2-7 TRBD2 TRBV5-6 TGTGCCAGCAGCGCGGGGGGATCCCCCTACGAGCAGTACTTC CASSAGGSPYEQYF
- TRBJ1-1 - TRBV6-2/TRBV6-3 TGTGCCAGCAGTTACTCGGGGAGCACTGAAGCTTTCTTT CASSYSGSTEAFF
- TRBJ1-1 - TRBV5-1 TGCGCCAGCAGCCCAACTGCCGGGACGGAGAACACTGAAGCTTTCTTT CASSPTAGTENTEAFF
once TRBJ2-7 TRBD2 TRBV7-6 TGTGCCAGCAGCTTAGAGCCTAGCGGGGGGGCCCCCCCCTACGAGCAGTACTTC CASSLEPSGGAPPYEQYF
- TRBJ1-5 TRBD1 TRBV2 TGTGCCAGCAGAAAAATGACAGGGGTGCCTCAGCCCCAGCATTTT CASRKMTGVPQPQHF
- TRBJ2-1 TRBD2 TRBV27 TGTGCCAGCAGTTTATCTCGGACTAGGACCCTCAATGAGCAGTTCTTC CASSLSRTRTLNEQFF
- TRBJ2-3 TRBD2 TRBV6-2/TRBV6-3 TGTGCCAGCAGTCCGCCGTGGGGAGGGGCCGGCACAGATACGCAGTATTTT CASSPPWGGAGTDTQYF
- TRBJ2-4 - TRBV7-3 TGTGCCAGCAGCTTACGCGTAGTTCCACCCGGAAACATTCAGTACTTC CASSLRVVPPGNIQYF
few TRBJ2-2 TRBD2 TRBV7-9 TGTGCCAGCAGCTTACCCCGTAGACTAGCGGGAGCAGCCGGGGAGCTGTTTTTT CASSLPRRLAGAAGELFF
- TRBJ1-2 - TRBV7-2 TGTGCCAGCAGACGTAGGACGATCGGCTACACCTTC CASRRRTIGYTF
- TRBJ2-7 - TRBV6-2/TRBV6-3 TGTGCCAGCAGTTACAAGACTTTGCTATCCTACGAGCAGTACTTC CASSYKTLLSYEQYF